The source of this T cell receptor beta chain is a study of cytomegalovirus exposure and HLA in healthy donors. PCR primers comprised 60 Vbeta and 13 Jbeta primers. The repertoire was sequenced with immunoSEQ multiplex PCR; TCRdb's copy has only in-frame clones and lacks some. The repertoire holds roughly 200,000 clones, with around 88% as singletons. The ends lost 3 bases at V and 4 bases at J; junction bases unmatched: 9. Germline assignment: CDR1 MDHEN and CDR2 SYDVKM. This CDR3 has 16 amino acids. Study-wide points: The study labeled 164 TCR beta chains cytomegalovirus-associated.

When sampled, the donors appeared nominally healthy, though they likely had unrecorded immune exposures. Of note for this clone: What it binds is not known.

The source is a woman aged 25 to 39 in good health and CMV-seronegative. The chain carries TRBV28 and TRBJ2-7, with 10 nucleotides matching TRBD1. The source material was PBMCs. CDR3 residues: CASSFLGTGVWYEQYF. CDR3 DNA: TGTGCCAGCAGTTTCCTCGGGACAGGGGTTTGGTACGAGCAGTACTTC.